This T cell receptor (beta chain) was retrieved from a study of cytomegalovirus exposure and HLA in healthy donors. Findings and caveats of the study: Only CMV serostatus was available as immune exposure information.

From germline, CDR1 is MNHNS and CDR2 SASEGT. This CDR3 comprises 13 residues. V shed 6 bases, J shed 7 bases, and the junction held 6 bases outside the gene matches. Both 60 Vbeta primers and 13 Jbeta primers went into the PCR. The table came from immunoSEQ multiplex PCR; TCRdb's copy has only in-frame clones and leaves some out. This table holds 110,000 or so clones, 76% found once. Note on this clone: Its target is not known.

Material for sequencing was PBMCs. The TCR was taken from a man aged 50-60 years in good health and CMV-seropositive. V gene TRBV6-1 combines with J gene TRBJ2-7, with 10 bases that match TRBD2. The CDR3 region has the DNA TGTGCCAGCAGGGCTAGCGGGAGCCTTGAGCAGTACTTC. Its translation is CASRASGSLEQYF.